This is a list of T cell receptor beta chains from one sample in a study of blood T cell repertoires in COVID-19. Produced via immunoSEQ multiplex PCR; TCRdb's table is partial and in-frame only. This sample carries approximately 270,000 clones, 70% to 90% of them seen once, and the ten largest clones take roughly 4%. The sequenced material came from PBMCs or T cells enriched from blood (not recorded which). Receptor source: a woman aged 25 to 45 who had recovered from COVID-19. CDR3s include the opening cysteine and the closing phenylalanine or tryptophan. The order of the fields is clone size, V gene, J gene, D gene, CDR3 DNA, CDR3 protein. A D gene is named only where the DNA matches it firmly. Not every row has a clone size; where given, it reads once, few, many or a size class.

.	TRBV27	TRBJ2-7	.	TGTGCCAGCACCGCCTTTGCAGCGTCGTCCGGCGAGCAGTACTTC	CASTAFAASSGEQYF
few	TRBV6-5	TRBJ1-1	.	TGTGCCAGCAGTTACAGTCGGGGGGACACTGAAGCTTTCTTT	CASSYSRGDTEAFF
.	TRBV7-8	TRBJ1-2	.	TGTGCCAGCAGCTTCGGGGGGCCGACTAACTATGGCTACACCTTC	CASSFGGPTNYGYTF
few	TRBV15	TRBJ1-4	TRBD1	TGTGCCACCAGCTCCAAGGGACAGTTTAATGAAAAACTGTTTTTT	CATSSKGQFNEKLFF
.	TRBV5-4	TRBJ2-1	TRBD1	TGTGCCAGCAGCTTAGCGACACAGGGGACAGGTGATAATGAGCAGTTCTTC	CASSLATQGTGDNEQFF
.	TRBV12-5	TRBJ2-3	TRBD2	TGTGCTAGTGGTTTGTACTCACCGGGACTAGCGGGAGGGCTCTATACGCAGTATTTT	CASGLYSPGLAGGLYTQYF
once	TRBV25-1	TRBJ1-1	.	TGTGCCAGCACCCTGGGGGGGGTGGGCCAAGCTTTCTTT	CASTLGGVGQAFF
.	TRBV19	TRBJ2-6	TRBD1	TGTGCCAGTAGTCACGGGACAGGGGGCGCCTATGGGGCCAACGTCCTGACTTTC	CASSHGTGGAYGANVLTF
.	TRBV5-1	TRBJ2-5	TRBD1	TGCGCCAGCAGTGTGACAGGGGACGTAAAGACCCAGTACTTC	CASSVTGDVKTQYF
once	TRBV29-1	TRBJ2-7	.	TGCAGCGTTGCCCCCGGACAGTCACCACCCTACGAGCAGTACTTC	CSVAPGQSPPYEQYF
.	TRBV4-1	TRBJ2-3	.	TGCGCCAGCAGCCAAGATGCGGTTACTAGCACAGATACGCAGTATTTT	CASSQDAVTSTDTQYF
.	TRBV28	TRBJ2-7	.	TGTGCCAGCAGTTTACTAGCGCTTTACTACGAGCAGTACTTC	CASSLLALYYEQYF
.	TRBV2	TRBJ1-2	TRBD1	TGTGCCAGCAGTGAATGGGGGGACAGGGAGATAGCTAACTATGGCTACACCTTC	CASSEWGDREIANYGYTF
.	TRBV15	TRBJ2-7	.	TGTGCCACCAGCACGGCAGGCTCCTACGAGCAGTACTTC	CATSTAGSYEQYF
.	TRBV28	TRBJ1-4	TRBD1	TGTGCCAGCAGTGGGACCGGGACAGGGTCGGAAGAAAAACTGTTTTTT	CASSGTGTGSEEKLFF
.	TRBV7-9	TRBJ1-4	TRBD1	TGTGCCAGCAGCCGTGGACAGGGCCATGAAAAACTGTTTTTT	CASSRGQGHEKLFF
.	TRBV4-1	TRBJ1-5	TRBD1	TGCGCCAGCAGCCCCCTAGCAGGGGGGAGCAATCAGCCCCAGCATTTT	CASSPLAGGSNQPQHF
.	TRBV10-2	TRBJ2-3	.	TGCGCCAGCAGTGGTACAGGGCGAAGGTATTTT	CASSGTGRRYF
.	TRBV24-1	TRBJ1-3	.	TGTGCCACCAGTGATTCTAAAGCGAGCTCTGGAAACACCATATATTTT	CATSDSKASSGNTIYF
.	TRBV3-1/TRBV3-2	TRBJ2-1	TRBD2	TGTGCCAGCAGCCAAGATCAGTCTAGCGGGAGCCCTTCCTACAATGAGCAGTTCTTC	CASSQDQSSGSPSYNEQFF
.	TRBV2	TRBJ1-1	.	TGTGCCAGCAGTGATGGTCTCCAAACCAGTAGCCTATTT	CASSDGLQTSSLF
.	TRBV5-1	TRBJ1-5	.	TGCGCCAGCAGCCCTCAAACAGGGCTCGGTCAGCCCCAGCATTTT	CASSPQTGLGQPQHF
.	TRBV18	TRBJ1-5	TRBD1	TGTGCCAGCTCACCCTCGGGACAGGGACAGCCCCAGCATTTT	CASSPSGQGQPQHF
.	TRBV11-3	TRBJ1-1	.	TGTGCCAGCAGCTTAGAAGAGGGTACCACTGAAGCTTTCTTT	CASSLEEGTTEAFF
.	TRBV28	TRBJ2-7	TRBD1	TGTGCCAGCAGCATATTACCGGGACAGAGCTCCTACGAGCAGTACTTC	CASSILPGQSSYEQYF
few	TRBV7-2	TRBJ2-3	.	TGTGCCAGCAGCTTAGGCGAGTCGAACACAGATACGCAGTATTTT	CASSLGESNTDTQYF
.	TRBV10-1	TRBJ1-2	TRBD1	TGCGCCAGCAGTGAGTCGGACGCGACAGGGTTCTATGGCTACACCTTC	CASSESDATGFYGYTF
.	TRBV27	TRBJ1-6	.	TGTGCCAGCAGTTTATCGGCAGGCTCACGGTCCTATAATTCACCCCTCCACTTT	CASSLSAGSRSYNSPLHF
.	TRBV24-1	TRBJ2-2	.	TGTGCCACCAGTGATTTCGGGGGATCTAGGAACACCGGGGAGCTGTTTTTT	CATSDFGGSRNTGELFF
.	TRBV2	TRBJ1-1	.	TGTGCCAGCAGTGAACTGATGGGCTCAATTGAAGCTTTCTTT	CASSELMGSIEAFF
.	TRBV7-9	TRBJ1-1	.	TGTGCCAGCAGCCGACCGGGAAAGCGCACTGAAGCTTTCTTT	CASSRPGKRTEAFF
.	TRBV5-3	TRBJ1-1	.	TGTGCCAGAAGCGGGCAAGGCACTGAAGCTTTCTTT	CARSGQGTEAFF
.	TRBV11-3	TRBJ2-1	TRBD2	TGTGCCAGCAGCGCGGGACTAGCGGGAGAAAGGGGGGGGTCCTACAATGAGCAGTTCTTC	CASSAGLAGERGGSYNEQFF
.	TRBV19	TRBJ2-2	TRBD2	TGTGCCAGTAGTACCCCAGCGGGACCAGGCACCGGGGAGCTGTTTTTT	CASSTPAGPGTGELFF
.	TRBV9	TRBJ1-2	TRBD1	TGTGCCAGCAGCGTAGGGGACAGCTTTGGCTACACCTTC	CASSVGDSFGYTF
.	TRBV5-6	TRBJ1-2	.	TGTGCCAGCAGCTTCTCACGCGGTGGTGGCTACACCTTC	CASSFSRGGGYTF
.	TRBV3-1/TRBV3-2	TRBJ1-2	TRBD1	TGTGCCAGCAGCCACATGATGACAGGGCCCAACTATGGCTACACCTTC	CASSHMMTGPNYGYTF
.	TRBV7-3	TRBJ2-3	TRBD2	TGTGCCAGCAGTACTAGCGGGTCGAGAACAGATACGCAGTATTTT	CASSTSGSRTDTQYF
.	TRBV28	TRBJ2-1	TRBD2	TGTGCCAGCAGTCCCCGGGGGGGTTGGGAGCAGTTCTTC	CASSPRGGWEQFF
.	TRBV7-9	TRBJ2-3	.	TGTGCCAGCAGCTCCCCTTTGGGGCGTAGCACAGATACGCAGTATTTT	CASSSPLGRSTDTQYF
few	TRBV6-1	TRBJ1-4	TRBD1	TGTGCCAGCAGTGGCTCGGCAGGACAGGGCGGCGAAAAACTGTTTTTT	CASSGSAGQGGEKLFF
.	TRBV7-8	TRBJ1-3	TRBD1	TGTGCCAGCAGCTTAGTGGGACAGGTCTCTGGAAACACCATATATTTT	CASSLVGQVSGNTIYF
.	TRBV24-1	TRBJ2-1	TRBD2	TGTGCCACCAGTGATCACGGGGGGGGCAACAATGAGCAGTTCTTC	CATSDHGGGNNEQFF
once	TRBV19	TRBJ2-2	TRBD2	TGTGCCAGTAGTGGGACTAGTCTTTACACCGGGGAGCTGTTTTTT	CASSGTSLYTGELFF
.	TRBV11-3	TRBJ2-1	TRBD2	TGTGCCAGCAGCCCGCGGGGGGGCGTTAACAATGAGCAGTTCTTC	CASSPRGGVNNEQFF
.	TRBV7-9	TRBJ1-2	.	TGTGCCAGCAGCTTAGTACAGGGCTATGGCTACACCTTC	CASSLVQGYGYTF
.	TRBV18	TRBJ1-1	TRBD1	TGTGCCAGCTCACCAGGCGGGACAGGGGCTTTCTTT	CASSPGGTGAFF
once	TRBV7-6	TRBJ2-7	.	TGTGCCAGCAGCCACGACACTTTCAGGACCTACGAGCAGTACTTC	CASSHDTFRTYEQYF
.	TRBV28	TRBJ1-1	.	TGTGCCAGCAGTCTCCGGAGGGGACGGGCTTTCTTT	CASSLRRGRAFF
.	TRBV7-2	TRBJ2-1	TRBD2	TGTGCCAGCAGCTTAGCAGAAATCATAGCGGGAGGGTGGAACAATGAGCAGTTCTTC	CASSLAEIIAGGWNNEQFF
.	TRBV21-1	TRBJ2-3	.	TGTGCCAGCAGCAAAGTAGGAGCGGGGGGTGCAGATACGCAGTATTTT	CASSKVGAGGADTQYF
once	TRBV28	TRBJ1-4	TRBD1	TGTGCCAGCAGTCCCATGGACAGGGGAAAGGAAAAACTGTTTTTT	CASSPMDRGKEKLFF
.	TRBV5-4	TRBJ1-1	.	TGTGCCAGCAGCCCGGGGACATTGGTGGACACTGAAGCTTTCTTT	CASSPGTLVDTEAFF
.	TRBV29-1	TRBJ2-3	.	TGCAGCGCCATACTAGCTGGCACAGATACGCAGTATTTT	CSAILAGTDTQYF
.	TRBV30	TRBJ1-2	.	TGTGCCTGGAGTCGAGGGTTCACCCCATGGGGCTATGGCTACACCTTC	CAWSRGFTPWGYGYTF
.	TRBV6-1	TRBJ2-5	.	TGTGCCAGCAGTGAGAGAGTGATCGAGGAGACCCAGTACTTC	CASSERVIEETQYF
.	TRBV5-1	TRBJ2-7	TRBD2	TGCGCCAGCAGCTTCCGAGCGGGGGCTCATTACGAGCAGTACTTC	CASSFRAGAHYEQYF
.	TRBV24-1	TRBJ2-3	TRBD2	TGTGCCACCTCACGGGGGGGAACCACAGATACGCAGTATTTT	CATSRGGTTDTQYF
.	TRBV10-2	TRBJ1-2	TRBD1	TGCGCCAGCAGTGAGAAAGGGACAGGGAAGGGCTACACCTTC	CASSEKGTGKGYTF